These 19 T cell receptor beta chains were sequenced from one sample in a study of response to subunit inactivated influenza vaccine. A single record per CDR3 protein comes from TCRdb applying MiXCR to the RT-PCR reads. This table has about 520,000 distinct CDR3 sequences, 25% appearing once. The starting material was CD4+ T cells sorted from PBMCs, obtained around 5 days after vaccination. These receptors all stem from a man aged 50 to 59 who received an inactivated influenza vaccine.

Only a few counts were recorded for this clonotype. The chain recombines TRBV12-3 or TRBV12-4 with TRBJ2-7; D not resolved. The V end was cut by 6 bases, the J end by 3 bases, with 9 bases between. CDR3 length: 12 amino acids. CDR3 sequence (DNA): TGTGCCAGCAGACGTACAAACTACGAGCAGTACTTC. As protein: CASRRTNYEQYF.

The rearrangement joins TRBV12-3 or TRBV12-4 to TRBJ2-5, with TRBD2 as a possible D gene (5 bases). Trimming pared 8 bases from V and 4 bases from J, leaving 17 bases between. This CDR3 spans 14 amino acids. The CDR3 here is CASGKTLGGETQYF. The CDR3 DNA reads TGTGCCAGCGGGAAGACCTTAGGAGGAGAGACCCAGTACTTC.

This clonotype occurred many times. The chain joins TRBV7-2 to TRBJ2-1; D is possibly TRBD2 (5 bases). CDR1 is SGHTA and CDR2 is FQGNSA in the germline V gene. The CDR3 runs 15 residues. Trimming took 2 bases from V and 2 from J, leaving 10 bases between them. This CDR3 reads CASSLSGGTYNEQFF. The DNA of the CDR3 is TGTGCCAGCAGCTTAAGCGGAGGTACCTACAATGAGCAGTTCTTC.

J is TRBJ2-7 and V is TRBV20-1; TRBD1 or TRBD2 may be the D gene (6 bases each). Looked up from germline, CDR1 is DFQATT and CDR2 is SNEGSKA (reference sequence). The CDR3 runs to 13 residues. The germline V and J ends were trimmed by 5 bases and 3 bases, with 14 bases remaining between them. DNA of the CDR3: TGCAGTGCTCTAAGACTAGGGGGCTACGAGCAGTACTTC. It is translated as CSALRLGGYEQYF.

In this sample, this clonotype turned up a few times. This chain joins TRBV20-1 and TRBJ2-1; D tentatively reads TRBD1 or TRBD2 (5 bases each). The CDR3 consists of 18 residues. V was shortened by 3 bases and J by 4 bases, with 25 bases between the two germline ends. Germline loops: CDR1 DFQATT, CDR2 SNEGSKA (reference sequence). The CDR3 coding sequence is TGCAGTGCTAGGGGATTCTCACCCCGGGACCTCACTTACAATGAGCAGTTCTTC. Protein sequence: CSARGFSPRDLTYNEQFF.

This clonotype was recorded a few times. The chain links TRBV11-2 to TRBJ2-1, with 7 bases lining up with TRBD1. The CDR3 runs 17 residues. V lost 1 base, J lost 2 bases, and 8 bases stayed unmatched. Germline V gene lookup returns CDR1 SGHAT and CDR2 FQNNGV. The CDR3 loop reads CASSLAKTGWAYNEQFF. The CDR3 bases are TGTGCCAGCAGCTTAGCCAAGACAGGGTGGGCCTACAATGAGCAGTTCTTC.

The chain joins TRBV2 to TRBJ2-1; possible D gene TRBD2, 5 bases. V lost 4 bases, J lost 5 bases, and 12 bases lay in between. The CDR3 is made up of 14 amino acids. Germline CDR1 reads SNHLY; CDR2 reads FYNNEI. CDR3 sequence: CASSGGPRDNEQFF. CDR3 bases: TGTGCCAGCAGTGGAGGGCCGCGGGACAATGAGCAGTTCTTC.

This chain joins TRBV12-3 or TRBV12-4 and TRBJ2-7; the match to TRBD2 covers 10 bases. The CDR3 contains 13 residues. The junction had 3 bases not matched to a gene; V was cut back by 6 bases and J by 4 bases. CDR3 bases: TGTGCCAGCAGACTAGCGGGACCTTACGAGCAGTACTTC. This codes for CASRLAGPYEQYF.

The V and J genes are TRBV20-1 and TRBJ1-1, with 9 bases aligning to TRBD1. The CDR3 runs to 15 residues. In germline, CDR1 is DFQATT, CDR2 SNEGSKA (reference sequence). Trimming at V came to 4 bases and at J to 4 bases, leaving 10 bases not matched to a gene. The CDR3, as DNA: TGCAGTGCTACTGGGACAGGGTTTAAGAGCACTGAAGCTTTCTTT. Translated: CSATGTGFKSTEAFF.

The V and J genes are TRBV25-1 and TRBJ1-3; D ambiguous. This CDR3 contains 14 residues. CDR1 is MGHDK, CDR2 SYGVNS, per germline. V was cut by 6 bases and J by 4 bases, with 13 bases left in between. The CDR3 region has the DNA TGTGCCAGCAGCGCCCCGGGGTCCGGAAACACCATATATTTT. It is translated as CASSAPGSGNTIYF.

This clonotype was observed many times. The CDR3 region is CASLSGGSSYEQYF. CDR3 in DNA: TGTGCCAGCCTCAGCGGCGGAAGCTCCTACGAGCAGTACTTC. V and J are TRBV5-5 and TRBJ2-7, with D perhaps TRBD2 (5 bases). Trimming cost V 7 bases and J 0 bases, with 14 bases left between them. CDR1 SGHKS and CDR2 YYEKEE come from the germline V gene (reference sequence). The CDR3 runs to 14 residues.

V is TRBV29-1 and J is TRBJ2-7, with 9 bases matching TRBD2. After removal of 2 bases from V and 0 bases from J, the junction contained 8 bases not matched to a gene. The V gene's germline CDR1 is SQVTM and CDR2 ANQGSEA. The CDR3 totals 16 residues. CDR3 in DNA: TGCAGCGTTGAACGGCGGTCTAGCGGGAACTCCTACGAGCAGTACTTC. It is translated as CSVERRSSGNSYEQYF.

J is TRBJ2-1 and V is TRBV11-2; D is perhaps TRBD1 (6 bases). Trimming removed 4 bases at V and 1 base at J, with 11 bases between. Germline values: CDR1 SGHAT, CDR2 FQNNGV. The CDR3 totals 15 residues. The DNA for the CDR3 is TGTGCCAGCAGCTGGGCCAGGGGTTCCTACAATGAGCAGTTCTTC. Protein sequence: CASSWARGSYNEQFF.

This clonotype occurred a few times. This chain links TRBV29-1 with TRBJ2-7; perhaps D is TRBD1 or TRBD2 (5 bases each). Trimming took off 3 bases at V and 0 bases at J, with 15 bases between the two ends. The CDR3 extends over 15 amino acids. Germline-derived CDR1 and CDR2 are SQVTM and ANQGSEA. CDR3 DNA sequence: TGCAGCGTTGAGGGGTCGGGGCGCTACTCCTACGAGCAGTACTTC. Translating gives CSVEGSGRYSYEQYF.

This clonotype was detected only a few times. This chain uses TRBV6-1 with TRBJ2-3; TRBD2 aligns across 9 bases. The J segment lost 0 bases and the V segment lost 7 bases, leaving 11 bases of the junction unmatched. The CDR3 spans 17 residues. Germline lookup yields CDR1 MNHNS and CDR2 SASEGT. CDR3 in DNA: TGTGCCAGCACCCTTTGGGCTAGCGGGACTAGCACAGATACGCAGTATTTT. This encodes CASTLWASGTSTDTQYF.

The rearrangement links TRBV7-2 to TRBJ1-6; tentative D call: TRBD1 (5 bases). The CDR3 totals 15 residues. From germline, CDR1 is SGHTA and CDR2 FQGNSA. The ends were cut back, 1 base at V and 10 bases at J, with 14 bases in the middle. Here the CDR3 DNA reads TGTGCCAGCAGCTTAGACAGGTTGAGTTTCTCACCCCTCCACTTT. This encodes CASSLDRLSFSPLHF.

The chain is built from TRBV10-3 and TRBJ2-1; TRBD2 agrees at 13 bases. V lost 0 bases, J lost 6 bases, and 2 bases stayed unmatched. This CDR3 is 16 amino acids long. Germline lookup yields CDR1 ENHRY and CDR2 SYGVKD. Here the CDR3 DNA reads TGTGCCATCAGTGAGTCAACTAGCGGGAGGGGCAATGAGCAGTTCTTC. Translating gives CAISESTSGRGNEQFF.

This clonotype has just a few counts. V is TRBV18 and J is TRBJ2-1, with 13 bases fitting TRBD2. Unmatched junction bases numbered 10, after V lost 3 bases and J lost 8 bases. CDR1 and CDR2 from the germline V gene are KGHSH and LQKENI. The CDR3 spans 17 residues. Here the CDR3 DNA reads TGTGCCAGCTCACCGACAGGGACTAGCGGGGTTTTACATGAGCAGTTCTTC. It encodes CASSPTGTSGVLHEQFF.

This chain joins TRBV4-2 and TRBJ2-5; tentative D call: TRBD2 (7 bases). The CDR3 sequence is 16 residues long. CDR1 LGHNA and CDR2 YNFKEQ come from the germline V gene. The V end was cut by 0 bases, the J end by 5 bases, with 16 bases between. CDR3: CASSQDLRGGGETQYF. The CDR3 DNA follows: TGTGCCAGCAGCCAAGATCTTAGGGGGGGAGGTGAGACCCAGTACTTC.